This T cell receptor (beta chain) was found in a study of T-cell reconstitution after alpha-beta-depleted transplantation in children. The CDR3 is 12 residues long. V lost 8 bases, J lost 3 bases, and 3 bases stayed unmatched. Germline assignment: CDR1 SQVTM and CDR2 ANQGSEA. Unique molecular identifiers were incorporated during preparation of the TCRbeta library. One entry per CDR3 protein, called by TCRdb with MiXCR from the PCR reads. The sample yields around 960,000 distinct CDR3 sequences, about 29% seen once. A note on this clonotype: Its antigen is still unknown.

Findings and caveats of the study: From surviving recipient T cells and thymic progenitors came the high day-60 TCRbeta diversity observed in some patients. A year had passed since transplant, and T-cell counts and diversity by then came mostly from newly produced T cells. Reportedly, alpha-beta T cells present about two months post-transplant originated from several hundred expanded clones of graft origin.

This chain joins TRBV29-1 and TRBJ2-1; 8 bases map to TRBD1. The receptor comes from a boy younger than two who had a stem cell transplant for SCID, so the T cells may come from the graft donor. The sequencing here drew on PBMCs, mostly from graft donor cells, taken 360 days after TCRalphabeta/CD19-depleted stem cell transplant. The CDR3 sequence is CSSGQGYNEQFF. The DNA for the CDR3 is TGCAGCTCTGGACAGGGCTACAATGAGCAGTTCTTC.